The rows below give T cell receptor beta chains drawn from one sample of a study of shared clonotypes between healthy human individuals. Profiling relied on immunoSEQ multiplex PCR, and the TCRdb table lists in-frame clones only, not all of them. The sample includes some 1.5 million clones, 98% of them seen just once. What was sequenced was naive CD4+ T cells sorted from blood. The receptor source for this set is a man aged 25 to 45 in good health. Both conserved end residues are part of each CDR3. D genes are given only for firm matches. Size is stated for part of the rows, as once, few or many counts, or as a class when the clone is expanded.

D	V	J	size	DNA	CDR3
-	TRBV5-1	TRBJ1-1	-	TGCGCCAGCAGCTTGGTTGCGAACACTGAAGCTTTCTTT	CASSLVANTEAFF
-	TRBV28	TRBJ1-4	-	TGTGCCAGCAGTCCAACCGGGACGCGGGCTGAAAAACTGTTTTTT	CASSPTGTRAEKLFF
-	TRBV28	TRBJ2-5	-	TGTGCCAGCAGTTTACGCCAGACCCAAGAGACCCAGTACTTC	CASSLRQTQETQYF
-	TRBV18	TRBJ2-2	-	TGTGCCAGCTCCCCGAGAGTCGGGGAGCTGTTTTTT	CASSPRVGELFF
-	TRBV5-6	TRBJ2-2	-	TGTGCCAGCAGCTTGGGCTCCTGGCCCGGGGAGCTGTTTTTT	CASSLGSWPGELFF
TRBD2	TRBV6-1	TRBJ2-7	once	TGTGCCAGCAGTGCAGCGGGAGGGCCCTCGTGGGAGCAGTACTTC	CASSAAGGPSWEQYF
-	TRBV19	TRBJ2-7	-	TGTGCCAGTAGAGACAGCCAAAACCCATACGAGCAGTACTTC	CASRDSQNPYEQYF
TRBD1	TRBV6-5	TRBJ1-3	-	TGTGCCAGCAGTTACTCCGGGACAGATGGAAACACCATATATTTT	CASSYSGTDGNTIYF
-	TRBV5-6	TRBJ1-2	-	TGTGCCAGCAGCTTGAGGCGGTTAGCTAACTATGGCTACACCTTC	CASSLRRLANYGYTF
TRBD1	TRBV10-3	TRBJ2-7	-	TGTGCCATCAGACCGGACAGGACCACTGGCGACGAGCAGTACTTC	CAIRPDRTTGDEQYF
TRBD2	TRBV4-1	TRBJ2-1	-	TGCGCCAGCAGCCAAGCACAAGGGGGACTAGGCCTCAATGAGCAGTTCTTC	CASSQAQGGLGLNEQFF
-	TRBV9	TRBJ1-4	once	TGTGCCAGCAGCGTTGGTATGACGGTAACTAATGAAAAACTGTTTTTT	CASSVGMTVTNEKLFF
-	TRBV4-1	TRBJ2-7	-	TGCGCCAGCAGCCAAGGACCATTCGGCTACGAGCAGTACTTC	CASSQGPFGYEQYF
-	TRBV25-1	TRBJ2-5	-	TGTGCCAGCAGTGAAGTGGCAGGGGATTTACAAGAGACCCAGTACTTC	CASSEVAGDLQETQYF
-	TRBV2	TRBJ1-1	-	TGTGCCAGCAGTGATTGGAGGGACACTGAAGCTTTCTTT	CASSDWRDTEAFF